This is a list of T cell receptor beta chains from one sample in a study of identifying expanded T cells in peripheral blood. The repertoire was sequenced with immunoSEQ multiplex PCR; TCRdb's copy has only in-frame clones and lacks some. Among fewer than 85,000 clones, just under 85% were seen once, and the ten largest hold 18%. Material for sequencing was blood. All receptors come from a person aged 18-70 years in good health. Each CDR3 is given with its conserved first and last residue. Each record gives: clone size, V gene, J gene, D gene, CDR3 DNA, CDR3 protein. The D gene is left open where the match is weak. Clone size is shown for a subset of rows, as once, few, many or a class of expanded clone.

clone size: NA
V gene: TRBV20-1
J gene: TRBJ2-1
D gene: NA
CDR3 DNA: TGCAGTGCTTTCGACGTTGAGCAGTTCTTC
CDR3 protein: CSAFDVEQFF

clone size: NA
V gene: TRBV2
J gene: TRBJ2-7
D gene: NA
CDR3 DNA: TGTGCCAGCAGTGATTTCCCGTACAGTAAACAATACGAGCAGTACTTC
CDR3 protein: CASSDFPYSKQYEQYF

clone size: NA
V gene: TRBV9
J gene: TRBJ2-3
D gene: NA
CDR3 DNA: TGTGCCAGCAGCCCCAACCAGCGCACAGATACGCAGTATTTT
CDR3 protein: CASSPNQRTDTQYF

clone size: NA
V gene: TRBV6-6
J gene: TRBJ1-1
D gene: NA
CDR3 DNA: TGTGCCAGCAGACCCGGGACGGGTGAAGCTTTCTTT
CDR3 protein: CASRPGTGEAFF

clone size: NA
V gene: TRBV11-2
J gene: TRBJ2-2
D gene: NA
CDR3 DNA: TGTGCCAGCAGCTTAGATCTGGGAGACACCGGGGAGCTGTTTTTT
CDR3 protein: CASSLDLGDTGELFF

clone size: NA
V gene: TRBV28
J gene: TRBJ2-7
D gene: NA
CDR3 DNA: TGTGCCAGCAGTTTATACGGCGAGCAGTACTTC
CDR3 protein: CASSLYGEQYF

clone size: few
V gene: TRBV7-8
J gene: TRBJ1-1
D gene: TRBD1
CDR3 DNA: TGTGCCAGCAGCCTGACAGGGTCCCCGCAGGGCACTGAAGCTTTCTTT
CDR3 protein: CASSLTGSPQGTEAFF

clone size: NA
V gene: TRBV5-1
J gene: TRBJ2-3
D gene: NA
CDR3 DNA: TGCGCCAGCAGCAAAGCGGATATTACAGATACGCAGTATTTT
CDR3 protein: CASSKADITDTQYF

clone size: few
V gene: TRBV4-3
J gene: TRBJ1-3
D gene: NA
CDR3 DNA: TGCGCCAGCAGCCAAGATCGTGGAAACACCATATATTTT
CDR3 protein: CASSQDRGNTIYF

clone size: NA
V gene: TRBV5-4
J gene: TRBJ2-7
D gene: TRBD2
CDR3 DNA: TGTGCCAGCAGCGCCGTGGGGCTAGCGGGAGCCTGGGAGCAGTACTTC
CDR3 protein: CASSAVGLAGAWEQYF

clone size: NA
V gene: TRBV5-4
J gene: TRBJ2-3
D gene: TRBD2
CDR3 DNA: TGTGCCAGCAGCCTAAGACTAGCGGGAGACACAGATACGCAGTATTTT
CDR3 protein: CASSLRLAGDTDTQYF

clone size: NA
V gene: TRBV7-3
J gene: TRBJ2-2
D gene: TRBD1
CDR3 DNA: TGTGCCAGCAGCTCCCAGGGACAGGGAACCGGGGAGCTGTTTTTT
CDR3 protein: CASSSQGQGTGELFF

clone size: NA
V gene: TRBV15
J gene: TRBJ2-3
D gene: TRBD1
CDR3 DNA: TGTGCCACCAGCGTCCGGGACAGTCGGACAGATACGCAGTATTTT
CDR3 protein: CATSVRDSRTDTQYF

clone size: NA
V gene: TRBV28
J gene: TRBJ2-4
D gene: TRBD1
CDR3 DNA: TGTGCCAGCAGTTCGCCCGGAACCGGGACAGGGATGCAAAACATTCAGTACTTC
CDR3 protein: CASSSPGTGTGMQNIQYF

clone size: NA
V gene: TRBV11-3
J gene: TRBJ2-3
D gene: NA
CDR3 DNA: TGTGCCAGCAGCTTAGATTGGAGGTTGGGGGGCGAAGGAGATACGCAGTATTTT
CDR3 protein: CASSLDWRLGGEGDTQYF

clone size: NA
V gene: TRBV2
J gene: TRBJ2-2
D gene: NA
CDR3 DNA: TGTGCCAGCGGGCAGAACACCGGGGAGCTGTTTTTT
CDR3 protein: CASGQNTGELFF

clone size: NA
V gene: TRBV4-2
J gene: TRBJ2-1
D gene: NA
CDR3 DNA: TGTGCCAGCAGTCGGGACTACAATGAGCAGTTCTTC
CDR3 protein: CASSRDYNEQFF

clone size: NA
V gene: TRBV2
J gene: TRBJ1-3
D gene: TRBD1
CDR3 DNA: TGTGCCAGCAATCCCAGGGGGGTAGGCACCATATATTTT
CDR3 protein: CASNPRGVGTIYF

clone size: NA
V gene: TRBV29-1
J gene: TRBJ1-1
D gene: NA
CDR3 DNA: TGCAGCGTTGATTATCGCGTCCCCATGAACACTGAAGCTTTCTTT
CDR3 protein: CSVDYRVPMNTEAFF

clone size: once
V gene: TRBV5-3
J gene: TRBJ1-3
D gene: NA
CDR3 DNA: TGTGCCAGAAGCTTATCGGGGGTAAGATCTGGAAACACCATATATTTT
CDR3 protein: CARSLSGVRSGNTIYF

clone size: NA
V gene: TRBV7-9
J gene: TRBJ2-2
D gene: TRBD1
CDR3 DNA: TGTGCCAGCAGCTGGTCGGGACAGGGTCGTGACACCGGGGAGCTGTTTTTT
CDR3 protein: CASSWSGQGRDTGELFF

clone size: NA
V gene: TRBV5-1
J gene: TRBJ2-7
D gene: NA
CDR3 DNA: TGCGCCAGCAGCTTGGACGACACAGGTGTGGCCTCCTACGAGCAGTACTTC
CDR3 protein: CASSLDDTGVASYEQYF

clone size: NA
V gene: TRBV9
J gene: TRBJ2-1
D gene: NA
CDR3 DNA: TGTGCCAGCAGCGTAACTGCGGGATCCTACAATGAGCAGTTCTTC
CDR3 protein: CASSVTAGSYNEQFF

clone size: NA
V gene: TRBV5-4
J gene: TRBJ1-2
D gene: NA
CDR3 DNA: TGTGCCAGCAGCTTGTTTGGACCTTATGGCTACACCTTC
CDR3 protein: CASSLFGPYGYTF

clone size: NA
V gene: TRBV7-8
J gene: TRBJ2-2
D gene: TRBD2
CDR3 DNA: TGTGCCAGCAGTTCGGGACTAGGCTCGGGCGGGGAGCTGTTTTTT
CDR3 protein: CASSSGLGSGGELFF

clone size: once
V gene: TRBV2
J gene: TRBJ2-1
D gene: TRBD2
CDR3 DNA: TGTGCCAGCAGTCCCGGGACTAGCGGCAACAATGAGCAGTTCTTC
CDR3 protein: CASSPGTSGNNEQFF

clone size: NA
V gene: TRBV27
J gene: TRBJ2-3
D gene: NA
CDR3 DNA: TGTGCCAGCAGCTCACAGAGCACAGATACGCAGTATTTT
CDR3 protein: CASSSQSTDTQYF

clone size: NA
V gene: TRBV5-1
J gene: TRBJ2-1
D gene: NA
CDR3 DNA: TGCGCCAGCAGCTTAGGGGGGGCCAGCTCCTACAATGAGCAGTTCTTC
CDR3 protein: CASSLGGASSYNEQFF